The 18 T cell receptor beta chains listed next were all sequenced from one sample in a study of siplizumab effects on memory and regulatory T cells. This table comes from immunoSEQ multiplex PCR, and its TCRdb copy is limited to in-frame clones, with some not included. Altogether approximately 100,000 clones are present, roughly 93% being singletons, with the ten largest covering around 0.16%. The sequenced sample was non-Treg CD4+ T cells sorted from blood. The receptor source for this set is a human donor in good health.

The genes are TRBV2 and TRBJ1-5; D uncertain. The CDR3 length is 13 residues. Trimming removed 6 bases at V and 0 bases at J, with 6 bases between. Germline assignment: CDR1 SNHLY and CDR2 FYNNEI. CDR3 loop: CASRENSNQPQHF. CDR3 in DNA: TGTGCCAGCAGAGAGAATAGCAATCAGCCCCAGCATTTT.

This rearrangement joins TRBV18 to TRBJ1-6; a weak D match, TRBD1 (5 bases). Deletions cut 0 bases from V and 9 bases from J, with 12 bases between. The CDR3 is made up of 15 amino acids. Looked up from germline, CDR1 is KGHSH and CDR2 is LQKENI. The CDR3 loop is CASSPPGRVLSPLHF. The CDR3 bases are TGTGCCAGCTCACCACCAGGCAGGGTTCTTTCACCCCTCCACTTT.

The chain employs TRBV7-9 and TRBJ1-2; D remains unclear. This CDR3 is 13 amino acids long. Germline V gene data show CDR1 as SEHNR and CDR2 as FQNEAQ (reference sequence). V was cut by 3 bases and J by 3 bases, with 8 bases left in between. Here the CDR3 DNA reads TGTGCCAGCAGCTTGGGCCCCTACTATGGCTACACCTTC. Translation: CASSLGPYYGYTF.

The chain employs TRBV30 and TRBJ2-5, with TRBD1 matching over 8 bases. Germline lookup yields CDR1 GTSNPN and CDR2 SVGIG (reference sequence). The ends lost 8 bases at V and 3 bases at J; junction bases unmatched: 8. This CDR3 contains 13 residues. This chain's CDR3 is CARTQGVEETQYF. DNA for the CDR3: TGTGCCCGGACACAGGGGGTGGAAGAGACCCAGTACTTC.

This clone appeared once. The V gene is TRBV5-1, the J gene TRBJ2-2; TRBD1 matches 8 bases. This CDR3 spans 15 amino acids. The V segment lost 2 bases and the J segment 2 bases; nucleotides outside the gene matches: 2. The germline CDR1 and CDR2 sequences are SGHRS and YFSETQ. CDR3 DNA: TGCGCCAGCAGCTTAGGGACAGGAAACACCGGGGAGCTGTTTTTT. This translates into CASSLGTGNTGELFF. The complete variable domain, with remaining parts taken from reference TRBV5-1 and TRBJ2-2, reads KAGVTQTPRYLIKTRGQQVTLSCSPISGHRSVSWYQQTPGQGLQFLFEYFSETQRNKGNFPGRFSGRQFSNSRSEMNVSTLELGDSALYLCASSLGTGNTGELFFGEGSRLTVL.

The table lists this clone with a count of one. CDR3 sequence reads: CASSLASSGGPPKYF. The CDR3 DNA is TGTGCCAGCAGCTTAGCCAGCTCCGGTGGGCCGCCGAAGTACTTC. The V and J genes are TRBV7-2 and TRBJ2-5; D gene unclear. Trimming took off 0 bases at V and 12 bases at J, with 20 bases between the two ends. The CDR3 spans 15 residues. Per the germline V gene, CDR1 is SGHTA and CDR2 is FQGNSA.

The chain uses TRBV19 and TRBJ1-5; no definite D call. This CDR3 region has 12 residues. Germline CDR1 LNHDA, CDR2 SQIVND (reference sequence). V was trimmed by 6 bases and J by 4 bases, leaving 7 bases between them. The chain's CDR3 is CASSSVNQPQHF. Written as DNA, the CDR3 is TGTGCCAGTAGCTCGGTAAATCAGCCCCAGCATTTT.

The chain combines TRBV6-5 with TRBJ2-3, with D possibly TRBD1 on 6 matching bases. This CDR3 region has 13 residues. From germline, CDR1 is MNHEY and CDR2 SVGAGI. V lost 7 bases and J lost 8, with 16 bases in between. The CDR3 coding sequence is TGTGCCAGCATCAACGATAGGGACACTACGCAGTATTTT. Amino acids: CASINDRDTTQYF.

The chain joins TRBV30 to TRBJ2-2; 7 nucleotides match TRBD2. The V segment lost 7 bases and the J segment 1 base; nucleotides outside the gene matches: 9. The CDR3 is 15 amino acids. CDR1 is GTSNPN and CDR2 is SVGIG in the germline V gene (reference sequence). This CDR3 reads CASVGEGGNTGELFF. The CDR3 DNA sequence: TGTGCCTCCGTGGGGGAGGGCGGGAACACCGGGGAGCTGTTTTTT.

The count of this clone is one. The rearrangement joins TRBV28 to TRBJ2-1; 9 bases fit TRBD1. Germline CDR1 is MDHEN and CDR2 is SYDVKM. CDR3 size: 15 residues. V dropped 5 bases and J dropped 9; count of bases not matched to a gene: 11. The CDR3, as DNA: TGTGCCAGCAGTCCCGGGACAGGGTCGTTGGCTGAGCAGTTCTTC. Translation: CASSPGTGSLAEQFF.

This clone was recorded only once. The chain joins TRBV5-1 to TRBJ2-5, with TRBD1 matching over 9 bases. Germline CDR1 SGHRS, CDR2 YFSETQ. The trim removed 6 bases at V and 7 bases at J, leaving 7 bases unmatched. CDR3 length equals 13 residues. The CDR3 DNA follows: TGCGCCAGCACTCTGGACAGGGGTGGGACCCAGTACTTC. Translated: CASTLDRGGTQYF. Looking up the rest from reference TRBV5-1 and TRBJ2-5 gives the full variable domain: KAGVTQTPRYLIKTRGQQVTLSCSPISGHRSVSWYQQTPGQGLQFLFEYFSETQRNKGNFPGRFSGRQFSNSRSEMNVSTLELGDSALYLCASTLDRGGTQYFGPGTRLLVL.

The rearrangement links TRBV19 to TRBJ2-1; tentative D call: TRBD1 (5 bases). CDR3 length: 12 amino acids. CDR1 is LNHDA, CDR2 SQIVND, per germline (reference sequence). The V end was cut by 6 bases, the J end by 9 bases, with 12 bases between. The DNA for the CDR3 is TGTGCCAGTAGAACCCAGGGCGGTGAGCAGTTCTTC. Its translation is CASRTQGGEQFF.

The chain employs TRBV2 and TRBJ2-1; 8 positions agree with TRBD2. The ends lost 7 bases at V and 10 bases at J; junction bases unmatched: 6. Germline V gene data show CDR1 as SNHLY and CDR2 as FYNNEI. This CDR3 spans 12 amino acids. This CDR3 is CASTMGLVEQFF. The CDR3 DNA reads TGTGCCAGCACCATGGGACTAGTGGAGCAGTTCTTC.

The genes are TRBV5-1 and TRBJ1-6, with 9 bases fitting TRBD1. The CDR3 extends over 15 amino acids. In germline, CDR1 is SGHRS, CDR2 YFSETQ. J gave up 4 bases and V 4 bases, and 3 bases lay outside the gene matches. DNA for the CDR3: TGCGCCAGCAGCCCCGGGACAGGGTATAATTCACCCCTCCACTTT. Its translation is CASSPGTGYNSPLHF.

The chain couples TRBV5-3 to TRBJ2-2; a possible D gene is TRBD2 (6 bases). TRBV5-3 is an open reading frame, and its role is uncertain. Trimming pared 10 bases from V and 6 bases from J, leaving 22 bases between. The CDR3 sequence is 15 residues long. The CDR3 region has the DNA TGTGCCCAAAGGTATTTCGGACTATACCCCGGGGAGCTGTTTTTT. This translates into CAQRYFGLYPGELFF.

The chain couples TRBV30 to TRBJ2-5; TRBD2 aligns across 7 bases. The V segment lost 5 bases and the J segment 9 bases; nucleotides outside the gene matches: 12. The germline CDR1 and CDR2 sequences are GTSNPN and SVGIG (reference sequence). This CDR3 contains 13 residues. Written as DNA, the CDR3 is TGTGCCTGGGGGGAGGGCTCGCTTTGGGCCCAGTACTTC. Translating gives CAWGEGSLWAQYF.

CDR3 sequence: CASTAGGEVYGYTF. The CDR3 DNA sequence: TGTGCCAGCACCGCGGGGGGGGAGGTCTATGGCTACACCTTC. V usage is TRBV9 and J usage is TRBJ1-2; weak D call: TRBD1 (5 bases). Germline V gene sequence: CDR1 SGDLS, CDR2 YYNGEE. This CDR3 has 14 amino acids. Trimming took off 6 bases at V and 4 bases at J, with 16 bases between the two ends.

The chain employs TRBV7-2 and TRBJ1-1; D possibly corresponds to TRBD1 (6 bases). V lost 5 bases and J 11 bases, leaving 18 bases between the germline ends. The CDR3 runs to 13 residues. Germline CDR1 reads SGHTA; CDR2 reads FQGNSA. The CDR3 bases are TGTGCCAGCAGCGCCAAACAGGGCCCACGGGCTTTCTTT. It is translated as CASSAKQGPRAFF.